This T cell receptor beta chain was profiled in a study of shared clonotypes between healthy human individuals (dated by TCRdb to the early 2020s). With respect to the entire study: The cohort comprised a couple of women and a few men aged 18 to 49 years. For each donor, three plates each were used for CD4 naive and CD4 memory, two plates were used for CD8 naive, and one plate was used for CD8 memory. To estimate repertoire size and how much clonotypes are shared between individuals, the study performed deep sequencing of blood TCR repertoires from a few healthy adults. To increase sequencing depth and limit assay-specific biases, different laboratories used diverse techniques to prepare libraries and sequence TCR repertoires. Per donor, leukapheresis produced somewhere between about 0.94 and 8.9 billion PBMCs.

Regarding this clone: Its target antigen remains unknown. No much larger clone is present one base from it, and per-base qualities are unavailable.

For CDR1 and CDR2, the germline V gene lists SGHNT and YENEEA. V loses 3 bases at its end and J loses 4 bases; junction bases beyond the gene matches: 3. Including cysteine and phenylalanine, the CDR3 has 14 amino acids. The kept DNA is CDR3 alone, 42 bases in frame from the first base. The donors were healthy, HIV-negative adults with no recently reported acute infections or vaccinations. Every donor was a Caucasian adult living in Nashville, Tennessee, USA. CD4+ T cells were enriched by magnetic negative selection; naive cells were then positively selected on CD45RA, and the negative fraction formed the memory subset. After blood collection by leukapheresis, PBMCs were isolated using Ficoll-Histopaque density gradient centrifugation and then cryopreserved in the vapor phase of liquid nitrogen. Analytical flow cytometry was used to check the purity and quantity of every magnetically sorted T cell population. Genomic DNA was isolated from every sorted fraction and measured by UV absorbance on a Nanodrop 2000c.

Using the deep immunoSEQ assay, multiplex PCR amplified TCR CDR3 regions from genomic DNA. For each cell subset, the extracted genomic DNA was distributed evenly across all wells of several immunoSEQ 96-well plates, and each plate served as one replicate. For sorted subsets, around 200 ng genomic DNA, equal to about 30,000 T cell genomes, was loaded into each replicate PCR. Purified libraries were quantified with a Qubit 3.0 fluorometer, sized on a Bioanalyzer 2100, and re-quantified with the KAPA Library Quantification kit. Each immunoSEQ 96-well plate was sequenced on its own single-read 150-cycle Illumina NextSeq 550 flow cell. The authors' pipeline ran thus. Because only junctional sequences without quality scores were contained in the immunoSEQ output, filtering matching that applied to full-length reads could not be performed. Sequences were annotated with PyIR, a Python wrapper for IgBLAST v1.9, using IMGT germline references to assign V/J genes and CDR3. Reads with weak V/J assignments (E-value above 1e-6), missing CDR3, stop codons, out-of-frame junctions, or ambiguous translated residues were removed. V3J clonotypes were defined by identical inferred V gene, J gene, and CDR3 amino acid sequence. Percentage overlap between repertoires was computed as shared unique clonotypes divided by the size of the smaller repertoire. Repertoire richness was assessed with RTK rarefaction, the Chao1 estimator, and Recon v2.1 estimates of unobserved clonotypes. OLGA was used to compute generation probabilities for all TCRbeta clonotypes that the gDNA method yielded from a few donors. TCRdb took this table from immuneACCESS and kept in-frame rearrangements with V and J called. Such tables lack part of the clones; where checked against another copy, unresolved V genes explain under half of the gap, and the rest is unexplained. V, J and clone size were drawn from that table, and D and trimming were deduced from the DNA. The sample yields fewer than 2.5 million clones; 80% to 95% were counted once. Approximately 0.36% of the sample rests with the top ten.

Findings and caveats that apply to the study as a whole: Naive subsets generally had larger estimated clonotype richness than memory subsets did. Sampling was limited to blood, and TCR repertoires in tissue likely differ from TCR repertoires in blood. Sharing across several donors was observed for roughly 5.4% of naive CD4, over 3% of naive CD8, over 2% of memory CD4, and around 0.42% of memory CD8 clonotypes. Clonotypes shared by all four sorted-subset donors showed higher generation probabilities than non-shared clonotypes. Based on pairwise subsampling, the degree of clonotype sharing among donors was expected to be affected by sequencing depth. The genetic and exposure-history diversity represented was limited by the small number of donors. Even with the large sequencing depth, rarefaction of the sorted-subset datasets indicated that sequencing was incomplete.

The sample taken for sequencing was naive CD4+ T cells from PBMCs. The cell subset or site label of this sample denotes: CD45RA+ positively selected. The chain employs TRBV11-3 and TRBJ2-5; TRBD1 aligns with 9 central bases. This sequence was found in a man aged 18-30 years in good health. Some clones in this sample may be carry-over from other donors' samples. The encoded CDR3 is CASSLTGGLETQYF. The nucleotides are TGTGCCAGCAGCTTGACAGGGGGTCTAGAGACCCAGTACTTC. With all but the CDR3 taken from the reference TRBV11-3 and TRBJ2-5 genes, the full variable domain is: EAGVVQSPRYKIIEKKQPVAFWCNPISGHNTLYWYLQNLGQGPELLIRYENEEAVDDSQLPKDRFSAERLKGVDSTLKIQPAELGDSAVYLCASSLTGGLETQYFGPGTRLLVL.